The clone carrying this T cell receptor beta chain was found many times. This sample is part of a study of T cells in Graves' hyperthyroidism and ophthalmopathy. RNA transcripts gave rise to amplified TCR beta CDR3 regions. With the HTBI primer set, the TCR CDR3 went through a first round of RT-PCR. MiXCR was run by TCRdb on the multiplex PCR reads, yielding one entry per CDR3 protein. The sample lists 500,000 to 600,000 distinct CDR3 sequences, about 45% occurring once. Clinical symptoms, serum thyroxine and TRAb, thyroid ultrasound and orbital computed tomography together formed the diagnostic basis. The germline gives CDR1 SEHNR, CDR2 FQNEAQ (reference sequence). With 1 base removed from V and 2 bases from J, the gap between germline ends came to 11 bases. The CDR3 totals 15 residues.

V is TRBV7-9 and J is TRBJ2-5; TRBD2 is a possible D gene (5 bases). Sequencing was carried out using peripheral blood or thyroid tissue (not recorded which). This TCR came from a woman aged 18 to 35 with Graves' hyperthyroidism. The CDR3 spells CASSLDLPGQETQYF. The CDR3 DNA is TGTGCCAGCAGCTTAGATCTACCGGGACAAGAGACCCAGTACTTC.